Below, 28 T cell receptor beta chains from the same sample are listed, as sequenced in a study of shared clonotypes between healthy human individuals (dated by TCRdb to the early 2020s). CD8 naive samples consisted of CD45RO-negative cells that were positively selected for CCR7, yielding a CD45RA+CCR7+ population without TemRA cells. Library generation was performed with the immunoSEQ multiplex PCR assay. The table was pulled from immuneACCESS by TCRdb, which kept in-frame rearrangements only. Such tables lose some clones; where checked, under half of the loss comes from unresolved V genes, and the rest has no known cause. The sample table records around 610,000 clones; around 96% of these occur just once. About 0.11% of the sample goes to the ten largest clones. Material: naive CD8+ T cells sorted from blood. This specimen's cell subset or site label, interpreted: CD45RA+CCR7+. All receptors derive from a woman in her twenties or thirties in good health.

This sequence joins TRBV9 and TRBJ2-7; TRBD2 is a possible D gene (5 bases). Deletions cut 0 bases from V and 0 bases from J, with 13 bases between. The germline gives CDR1 SGDLS, CDR2 YYNGEE. CDR3 length: 16 residues. The CDR3 DNA reads TGTGCCAGCAGCGTAGGGGTGGGAGCCGCCTCCTACGAGCAGTACTTC. This sequence encodes CASSVGVGAASYEQYF. The variable domain in full, with the rest retrieved from reference TRBV9 and TRBJ2-7, is DSGVTQTPKHLITATGQRVTLRCSPRSGDLSVYWYQQSLDQGLQFLIQYYNGEERAKGNILERFSAQQFPDLHSELNLSSLELGDSALYFCASSVGVGAASYEQYFGPGTRLTVT.

The chain is built from TRBV5-4 and TRBJ2-7, with TRBD2 matching 9 bases. CDR1 and CDR2 from the germline V gene are SGHNT and YYREEE (reference sequence). This CDR3 region has 15 residues. J lost 2 bases, V lost 5 bases, and 8 bases had no gene match. The CDR3 sequence: CASRDGTSRPYEQYF. CDR3 nucleotide sequence: TGTGCCAGCAGGGATGGGACTAGCAGACCCTACGAGCAGTACTTC.

The chain couples TRBV6-5 to TRBJ1-1, with D perhaps TRBD1 (6 bases). This CDR3 has 15 residues. The ends were cut back, 0 bases at V and 5 bases at J, with 13 bases in the middle. CDR1 and CDR2 from the germline V gene are MNHEY and SVGAGI. The chain's CDR3 is CASSYSTRGVTEAFF. The DNA of the CDR3 is TGTGCCAGCAGTTACTCGACCAGGGGAGTTACTGAAGCTTTCTTT.

This rearrangement joins TRBV28 to TRBJ1-2, with D possibly matching TRBD1 (6 bases). The length of the CDR3 is 14 residues. From germline, CDR1 is MDHEN and CDR2 SYDVKM. V was trimmed by 6 bases and J by 4 bases, leaving 15 bases between them. The CDR3 sequence: CASRPGQGPYGYTF. CDR3 sequence (DNA): TGTGCCAGCAGGCCGGGGCAGGGGCCCTATGGCTACACCTTC.

V gene TRBV28 combines with J gene TRBJ1-1; tentative D call: TRBD1 (6 bases). V gave up 6 bases and J gave up 10 bases, with 42 bases separating them. The germline V gene has CDR1 MDHEN and CDR2 SYDVKM. There are 21 residues in the CDR3. As DNA, the CDR3 is TGTGCCAGCAGCCGGGGGCCCGGGGCGACCTTGTGGGGGCCCAGGGTGTTCGGAGCTTTCTTT. Amino acid sequence: CASSRGPGATLWGPRVFGAFF. The full variable domain, its missing parts supplied by reference TRBV28 and TRBJ1-1, is DVKVTQSSRYLVKRTGEKVFLECVQDMDHENMFWYRQDPGLGLRLIYFSYDVKMKEKGDIPEGYSVSREKKERFSLILESASTNQTSMYLCASSRGPGATLWGPRVFGAFFGQGTRLTVV.

This clone was seen a single time. The rearrangement uses TRBV27 and TRBJ2-7, with a weak D call TRBD1 (6 bases). This CDR3 contains 14 residues. Germline CDR1 is MNHEY and CDR2 is SMNVEV (reference sequence). V lost 2 bases and J lost 1, with 9 bases in between. The CDR3 reads CASSLMGASYEQYF. The CDR3 DNA is TGTGCCAGCAGTTTAATGGGGGCGTCCTACGAGCAGTACTTC.

V gene TRBV27 combines with J gene TRBJ2-3, with 10 bases identical to TRBD1. CDR3 size: 15 residues. The germline V gene encodes CDR1 MNHEY and CDR2 SMNVEV (reference sequence). V was clipped by 3 bases and J by 4 bases; unmatched bases: 4. CDR3 nucleotide sequence: TGTGCCAGCAGTTTGGGACAGGGGAATGCAGATACGCAGTATTTT. It is translated as CASSLGQGNADTQYF.

This sequence joins TRBV19 and TRBJ2-1, with 7 bases matching TRBD2. The CDR3 extends over 18 amino acids. Germline CDR1 is LNHDA and CDR2 is SQIVND (reference sequence). Trimming removed 6 bases from V and 0 bases from J; junction bases left unmatched: 14. CDR3 sequence: CASRGTTNSPSSYNEQFF. DNA of the CDR3: TGTGCCAGTAGGGGGACTACGAATTCTCCAAGCTCCTACAATGAGCAGTTCTTC.

This rearrangement joins TRBV6-5 to TRBJ2-3, with 8 bases fitting TRBD1. J lost 6 bases, V lost 6 bases, and 5 bases had no gene match. The germline V gene encodes CDR1 MNHEY and CDR2 SVGAGI. CDR3 length: 13 residues. The CDR3 sequence: CASRAGGADTQYF. CDR3 DNA sequence: TGTGCCAGCAGGGCAGGGGGCGCGGATACGCAGTATTTT.

This sequence joins TRBV27 and TRBJ2-3; 9 nucleotides agree with TRBD2. V shed 3 bases, J shed 5 bases, and the junction held 3 bases outside the gene matches. The germline gives CDR1 MNHEY, CDR2 SMNVEV (reference sequence). The CDR3 sequence is 14 residues long. CDR3 sequence: CASSFAGGLDTQYF. CDR3 nucleotides: TGTGCCAGCAGTTTTGCGGGAGGGTTAGATACGCAGTATTTT.

J is TRBJ2-3 and V is TRBV7-9; no definite D call. The CDR3 loop spans 12 amino acids. Germline CDR1 SEHNR, CDR2 FQNEAQ (reference sequence). V lost 8 bases and J 1 base, leaving 7 bases between the germline ends. The CDR3 loop is CASHEGTDTQYF. The CDR3, as DNA: TGTGCCAGCCACGAGGGCACAGATACGCAGTATTTT.

A remark on this clone: The sample has other DNA sequences that encode this CDR3 too. The rearrangement joins TRBV5-4 to TRBJ2-7; D is unclear. V was clipped by 4 bases and J by 4 bases, with 6 bases between them. The CDR3 spans 11 residues. The germline gives CDR1 SGHNT, CDR2 YYREEE (reference sequence). In DNA, the CDR3 is TGTGCCAGCAGCAACTTATACGAGCAGTACTTC. It is translated as CASSNLYEQYF.

The rearrangement links TRBV6-6 to TRBJ2-3, with no clear D. This CDR3 is built from 14 residues. Germline V gene lookup returns CDR1 MNHNY and CDR2 SVGAGI (reference sequence). V lost 8 bases and J lost 2, with 14 bases in between. The CDR3: CASGSGSPTDTQYF. DNA for the CDR3: TGTGCCAGCGGTAGTGGCAGTCCCACAGATACGCAGTATTTT.

This clone was recorded only once. The rearrangement links TRBV19 to TRBJ2-7; weak D call: TRBD1 (5 bases). Germline V gives CDR1 LNHDA, CDR2 SQIVND (reference sequence). The CDR3 has 13 residues. V shed 5 bases and J shed 1 base, with 9 bases lying between them. The CDR3 protein is CASSPGWSYEQYF. The CDR3, as DNA: TGTGCCAGTAGTCCAGGGTGGTCCTACGAGCAGTACTTC.

The chain uses TRBV19 and TRBJ2-7; D is possibly TRBD1 (5 bases). The CDR3 covers 12 residues. V lost 8 bases and J lost 2, with 10 bases in between. Germline lookup yields CDR1 LNHDA and CDR2 SQIVND (reference sequence). In DNA, the CDR3 is TGTGCCAGTGGAGACAGCGCCTACGAGCAGTACTTC. Translated: CASGDSAYEQYF.

The CDR3 nucleotides are TGTGCCAGCAGTGAAGCTACATATAACAGGTGGGATACGCAGTATTTT. It encodes CASSEATYNRWDTQYF. The gene calls are TRBV6-1 and TRBJ2-3; D perhaps matches TRBD1 (5 bases). The germline V gene encodes CDR1 MNHNS and CDR2 SASEGT. The germline V and J ends were trimmed by 0 bases and 6 bases, with 16 bases remaining between them. The CDR3 is 16 amino acids.

The chain links TRBV5-4 to TRBJ2-7; D is ambiguous. This CDR3 is built from 13 residues. Between the trimmed V and J ends, which lost 0 bases and 5 bases, there was a span of 9 bases. Germline loops: CDR1 SGHNT, CDR2 YYREEE (reference sequence). CDR3 residues: CASSLEGIHEQYF. CDR3 nucleotides: TGTGCCAGCAGCTTGGAAGGGATCCACGAGCAGTACTTC.

This clone came up once. The chain links TRBV14 to TRBJ2-7; maybe TRBD1 (6 bases). The germline CDR1 and CDR2 sequences are SGHDN and FVKESK. CDR3 size: 16 residues. V was cut by 2 bases and J by 0 bases, with 14 bases left in between. CDR3 loop: CASSQLTGWGSYEQYF. The CDR3 coding sequence is TGTGCCAGCAGCCAACTTACAGGGTGGGGCTCCTACGAGCAGTACTTC.

The chain couples TRBV9 to TRBJ2-3; D is uncertain. The CDR3 runs to 15 residues. Trimming left V 4 bases short and J 2 bases short, with 14 bases between. The germline CDR1 and CDR2 sequences are SGDLS and YYNGEE. CDR3 nucleotide sequence: TGTGCCAGCAGCCCCCGAGGTGGGAACACAGATACGCAGTATTTT. Its protein product is CASSPRGGNTDTQYF.

This chain connects TRBV27 to TRBJ1-2; D gene uncertain. CDR3 size: 13 residues. Germline CDR1 MNHEY, CDR2 SMNVEV (reference sequence). The germline V and J ends were trimmed by 0 bases and 7 bases, with 9 bases remaining between them. The CDR3 sequence is CASSLSRARGYTF. The CDR3 DNA reads TGTGCCAGCAGTTTATCGAGGGCGCGTGGCTACACCTTC.

The chain links TRBV25-1 to TRBJ1-1; D possibly corresponds to TRBD1 (6 bases). This CDR3 has 13 residues. The germline CDR1 and CDR2 sequences are MGHDK and SYGVNS. The V end was cut by 5 bases, the J end by 5 bases, with 12 bases between. This CDR3 reads CASSPLGGTEAFF. The CDR3 region has the DNA TGTGCCAGCAGTCCATTAGGGGGGACTGAAGCTTTCTTT.

This clone was picked up one time. The gene calls are TRBV10-2 and TRBJ2-7, with 8 bases matching TRBD2. V shed 6 bases, J shed 5 bases, and the junction held 3 bases outside the gene matches. This CDR3 has 12 amino acids. CDR1 is WSHSY and CDR2 is SAAADI in the germline V gene. In DNA form, the CDR3 reads TGCGCCAGCAGAGCGGGGGCCGACGAGCAGTACTTC. Its protein product is CASRAGADEQYF.

The genes are TRBV4-1 and TRBJ1-3; tentative D call: TRBD1 (6 bases). CDR1 and CDR2 (germline): MGHRA, YSYEKL. Between the trimmed V and J ends, which lost 1 base and 2 bases, there was a span of 18 bases. The CDR3 extends over 18 amino acids. CDR3 protein: CASSQGKRGQFPGNTIYF. The CDR3 nucleotides are TGCGCCAGCAGCCAAGGAAAGCGAGGACAGTTCCCTGGAAACACCATATATTTT.

The chain recombines TRBV29-1 with TRBJ2-1; D is perhaps TRBD2 (6 bases). This CDR3 spans 14 amino acids. Germline CDR1 SQVTM, CDR2 ANQGSEA. V shed 4 bases and J shed 5 bases, with 15 bases lying between them. CDR3 nucleotide sequence: TGCAGCGTTGTGTCGGCTGGCGGGAACAATGAGCAGTTCTTC. Amino acids: CSVVSAGGNNEQFF.

V is TRBV11-1 and J is TRBJ2-1, with 11 bases fitting TRBD2. J lost 4 bases, V lost 1 base, and 6 bases had no gene match. CDR1 is SGHAT, CDR2 FQDESV, per germline (reference sequence). The CDR3 has 17 amino acids. In nucleotides, the CDR3 is TGTGCCAGCAGCTTAGGTACTAGCGGGAGTAGGTACAATGAGCAGTTCTTC. Protein product: CASSLGTSGSRYNEQFF.

The chain has TRBV5-4 and TRBJ1-1, with D perhaps TRBD1 (6 bases). Germline assignment: CDR1 SGHNT and CDR2 YYREEE (reference sequence). The CDR3 has 16 amino acids. Trimming shortened V by 4 bases and J by 6 bases, and 22 bases separated the two germline ends. The CDR3 sequence: CASSGRVGGRRAEAFF. The CDR3 DNA follows: TGTGCCAGCAGCGGGAGGGTCGGGGGGCGTAGGGCTGAAGCTTTCTTT.

V usage is TRBV27 and J usage is TRBJ2-1; 13 positions match TRBD2. The germline gives CDR1 MNHEY, CDR2 SMNVEV (reference sequence). CDR3 size: 15 residues. Losses at the gene ends were 7 bases for V and 6 bases for J; bases not matched to a gene: 6. The CDR3 nucleotides read TGTGCCAGCAACTTACTAGCGGGAGGGCCCAATGAGCAGTTCTTC. Translated, it gives CASNLLAGGPNEQFF.

This clone was detected a few times. This chain joins TRBV6-1 and TRBJ1-5; D is perhaps TRBD1 (5 bases). V was cut by 3 bases and J by 7 bases, with 10 bases left in between. This CDR3 has 13 amino acids. Germline CDR1 and CDR2: MNHNS and SASEGT. The CDR3 is CASSEGDWQPQHF. The CDR3, as DNA: TGTGCCAGCAGTGAGGGGGACTGGCAGCCCCAGCATTTT.